These 25 T cell receptor beta chains share one sample of origin, sequenced in a study of T cell repertoires in cytomegalovirus infection. These receptors have no identified antigens. TCRdb re-called the reads through MiXCR, storing one row per CDR3 protein. The repertoire holds over 250,000 distinct CDR3 sequences, with about 20% as singletons. The specimen was cultured PBMCs, collected from culture after CMV antigen stimulation. These receptors were collected from a human donor in good health (CMV status not recorded). Some clones in this sample may be carry-over from other donors' samples.

J is TRBJ2-1 and V is TRBV3-1; D gene unclear. Germline loops: CDR1 LGHDT, CDR2 YNNKEL (reference sequence). The length of the CDR3 is 14 residues. V was trimmed by 3 bases and J by 9 bases, leaving 15 bases between them. CDR3 residues: CASSHLTAQGEQFF. The CDR3 coding sequence is TGTGCCAGCAGCCACCTGACCGCGCAAGGTGAGCAGTTCTTC.

This clonotype was seen a few times. Here the CDR3 DNA reads TGTGCCAGCAGCTTAGCGGTAGCGGGAGCGGAGACCCAGTACTTC. It encodes CASSLAVAGAETQYF. The rearrangement joins TRBV11-1 to TRBJ2-5, with 9 positions matching TRBD2. The CDR3 runs to 15 residues. The J segment lost 5 bases and the V segment lost 0 bases, leaving 4 bases of the junction unmatched. The germline V gene has CDR1 SGHAT and CDR2 FQDESV (reference sequence).

This chain uses TRBV24-1 with TRBJ2-1, with 12 bases identical to TRBD2. Trimming removed 7 bases from V and 6 bases from J; junction bases left unmatched: 3. Germline CDR1 reads KGHDR; CDR2 reads SFDVKD. The CDR3 spans 14 residues. CDR3 sequence (DNA): TGTGCCACCAGCACTAGCGGGAGGCCCAATGAGCAGTTCTTC. Encoded protein: CATSTSGRPNEQFF.

In its sample, this clonotype was seen many times. The chain links TRBV4-3 to TRBJ1-1; D may be TRBD1 (6 bases). The CDR3 is 17 amino acids. Germline CDR1 is LGHNA and CDR2 is YSLEER. V lost 0 bases to trimming and J lost 5 bases, with 19 bases between them. The CDR3 here is CASSQDRWEGGGTEAFF. CDR3 bases: TGCGCCAGCAGCCAAGATCGTTGGGAGGGGGGAGGAACTGAAGCTTTCTTT.

Many counts were recorded for this clonotype. This chain joins TRBV12-3 or TRBV12-4 and TRBJ1-2, with D tentatively TRBD1 (6 bases). This CDR3 is built from 14 residues. V lost 5 bases and J lost 5, with 15 bases in between. Here the CDR3 DNA reads TGTGCCAGCAGTAGGGAAGGGGGGACATATGGCTACACCTTC. Translation gives CASSREGGTYGYTF.

Note on this clonotype: This sequence may be a read error, since a much larger clone differs from it by one base. The chain links TRBV7-2 to TRBJ1-3; D not certain. Trimming pared 1 base from V and 4 bases from J, leaving 11 bases between. This CDR3 region has 15 residues. From germline, CDR1 is SGHTA and CDR2 FQGNSA. The CDR3 nucleotides read TGTGCCAGCAGCTTAGATGGGAGCCCGGGAAACACCATATATTTT. It yields the protein CASSLDGSPGNTIYF.

This clonotype was detected only a few times. This chain links TRBV6-1 with TRBJ2-7, with D possibly TRBD1 on 5 matching bases. The germline V gene has CDR1 MNHNS and CDR2 SASEGT. The CDR3 consists of 12 residues. The V end lost 8 bases, the J end lost 0 bases, and 8 bases lay between the germline ends. This CDR3 reads CASGRASYEQYF. DNA for the CDR3: TGTGCCAGCGGCAGGGCCTCCTACGAGCAGTACTTC.

CDR3 DNA: TGTGCCAGCAGTTACGGACCCGAAGGCGCCTACGAGCAGTACGTC. This gives the protein CASSYGPEGAYEQYV. The chain joins TRBV6-2 or TRBV6-3 to TRBJ2-7; D not certain. Germline values: CDR1 MNHEY, CDR2 SVGEGT. Trimming stripped 2 bases from V and 2 bases from J, with 13 bases between. The CDR3 is 15 amino acids.

This clonotype was counted at least ten times. The gene calls are TRBV7-2 and TRBJ2-7; no firm D call. From germline, CDR1 is SGHTA and CDR2 FQGNSA. CDR3 length equals 13 residues. Trimming removed 3 bases at V and 0 bases at J, with 6 bases between. As DNA, the CDR3 is TGTGCCAGCAGCTTTCCGGGCTCCTACGAGCAGTACTTC. Its protein is CASSFPGSYEQYF. The complete variable domain, with remaining parts taken from reference TRBV7-2 and TRBJ2-7, reads GAGVSQSPSNKVTEKGKDVELRCDPISGHTALYWYRQSLGQGLEFLIYFQGNSAPDKSGLPSDRFSAERTGGSVSTLTIQRTQQEDSAVYLCASSFPGSYEQYFGPGTRLTVT.

A single count supports this clonotype. This chain connects TRBV20-1 to TRBJ2-3; 7 bases are shared with TRBD2. CDR3 length: 16 amino acids. Germline CDR1 is DFQATT and CDR2 is SNEGSKA (reference sequence). Trimming at V came to 3 bases and at J to 2 bases, leaving 11 bases not matched to a gene. The CDR3: CSASWLAEGFTDTQYF. CDR3 coding DNA: TGCAGTGCTAGTTGGCTAGCGGAGGGCTTCACAGATACGCAGTATTTT.

The J gene is TRBJ2-5, the V gene TRBV6-2 or TRBV6-3; TRBD2 matches at 11 bases. The CDR3 loop spans 15 amino acids. Germline V gene sequence: CDR1 MNHEY, CDR2 SVGEGT. The V gene end was trimmed by 6 bases and the J gene end by 10 bases; junction bases not matched to a gene: 13. DNA of the CDR3: TGTGCCAGCAGAACAGCCGGGACTAGCGGAACGCGCCAGTACTTC. Translating gives CASRTAGTSGTRQYF.

Of note for this clonotype: This could be a read error, since a much larger clone is one nucleotide away. The chain has TRBV11-2 and TRBJ2-5; D possibly matches TRBD1 or TRBD2 (5 bases each). The V end was cut by 0 bases, the J end by 3 bases, with 5 bases between. From germline, CDR1 is SGHAT and CDR2 FQNNGV. This CDR3 comprises 13 residues. The CDR3 coding sequence is TGTGCCAGCAGCTTAGAGGGGGAAGAGACCCAGTACTTC. Translated: CASSLEGEETQYF.

This chain uses TRBV4-1 with TRBJ2-2, with TRBD2 matching 10 bases. The V and J ends lost 5 bases and 1 base, in that order; junction bases with no gene match: 7. The germline gives CDR1 MGHRA, CDR2 YSYEKL. The CDR3 spans 17 residues. The CDR3 nucleotides read TGCGCCAGCAGCGGTATCCGGACTAGCGGGAACACCGGGGAGCTGTTTTTT. It codes for CASSGIRTSGNTGELFF.

This clonotype was seen ten or more times. The chain joins TRBV7-8 to TRBJ2-3; 15 nucleotides agree with TRBD2. The V segment lost 2 bases and the J segment 0 bases; nucleotides outside the gene matches: 9. Germline lookup yields CDR1 SGHVS and CDR2 FQNEAQ. The CDR3 contains 20 residues. This chain's CDR3 is CASSLRWTSGRAGSTDTQYF. In nucleotides, the CDR3 is TGTGCCAGCAGCTTACGGTGGACTAGCGGGAGGGCCGGGAGCACAGATACGCAGTATTTT.

The chain joins TRBV30 to TRBJ2-1; the D gene is possibly TRBD1 (6 bases). Germline V gene sequence: CDR1 GTSNPN, CDR2 SVGIG (reference sequence). Trimming removed 4 bases from V and 6 bases from J, with 13 bases in between. The CDR3 runs 13 residues. The CDR3 coding sequence is TGTGCCTGGATGGCAGGGGCGACCAATGAGCAGTTCTTC. It encodes CAWMAGATNEQFF.

A few counts support this clonotype. The V and J genes are TRBV7-9 and TRBJ1-5; D remains ambiguous. Germline CDR1 and CDR2: SEHNR and FQNEAQ (reference sequence). The CDR3 consists of 18 residues. The V end was cut by 0 bases, the J end by 0 bases, with 15 bases between. The CDR3 DNA reads as TGTGCCAGCAGCTTAGCTCGGTCAGACCATTATAGCAATCAGCCCCAGCATTTT. Translation gives CASSLARSDHYSNQPQHF.

In this sample, this clonotype turned up many times. V is TRBV7-2 and J is TRBJ2-3; D call uncertain. The germline V gene has CDR1 SGHTA and CDR2 FQGNSA. Trimming cost V 1 base and J 5 bases, with 7 bases left between them. The CDR3 extends over 13 amino acids. This CDR3 reads CASSLGVGDTQYF. CDR3 DNA sequence: TGTGCCAGCAGCTTAGGGGTCGGAGATACGCAGTATTTT.

This clonotype has a count of ten or more. The rearrangement uses TRBV7-2 and TRBJ1-6; TRBD1 aligns across 8 bases. Germline CDR1 SGHTA, CDR2 FQGNSA. The V gene end was trimmed by 5 bases and the J gene end by 6 bases; junction bases not matched to a gene: 3. The CDR3 has 14 amino acids. The CDR3 sequence is CASSGQGSNSPLHF. CDR3 DNA sequence: TGTGCCAGCAGCGGACAGGGTAGTAATTCACCCCTCCACTTT. Drawing the rest from reference TRBV7-2 and TRBJ1-6, the complete variable domain is GAGVSQSPSNKVTEKGKDVELRCDPISGHTALYWYRQSLGQGLEFLIYFQGNSAPDKSGLPSDRFSAERTGGSVSTLTIQRTQQEDSAVYLCASSGQGSNSPLHFGNGTRLTVT.

This clonotype was picked up a small number of times. This chain links TRBV6-6 with TRBJ1-1; maybe TRBD1 (5 bases). The CDR3 spans 16 residues. Germline CDR1 reads MNHNY; CDR2 reads SVGAGI (reference sequence). Between the trimmed V and J ends, which lost 0 bases and 4 bases, there was a span of 15 bases. CDR3 sequence (DNA): TGTGCCAGCAGTTACTCGTTCACAGGCTGGTTCACTGAAGCTTTCTTT. This encodes CASSYSFTGWFTEAFF.

This rearrangement joins TRBV12-3 or TRBV12-4 to TRBJ2-1; 9 bases are shared with TRBD2. With 6 bases clipped from V and 6 bases from J, the junction kept 12 bases outside the gene matches. This CDR3 contains 16 residues. The CDR3 DNA follows: TGTGCCAGCAGGACCGCGGTAGCGGGAGTGGGCAATGAGCAGTTCTTC. This encodes CASRTAVAGVGNEQFF.

A note on this clonotype: This CDR3 fails to terminate in the conserved phenylalanine or tryptophan, so it likely reflects a read error. This rearrangement joins TRBV24-1 to TRBJ1-5; D may be TRBD1 (5 bases). This CDR3 spans 13 amino acids. V was pared by 6 bases and J by 4 bases, with 9 bases between. The V gene's germline CDR1 is KGHDR and CDR2 SFDVKD. The CDR3 sequence: CATSPGGNQPQHS. In DNA form, the CDR3 reads TGTGCCACCAGTCCTGGGGGAAATCAGCCCCAGCATTCT.

The sample holds many counts of this clonotype. The chain recombines TRBV12-3 or TRBV12-4 with TRBJ2-3; D remains ambiguous. Trimming removed 5 bases from V and 2 bases from J, with 8 bases in between. The CDR3 runs to 13 residues. CDR3 amino acids: CASSAAATDTQYF. DNA for the CDR3: TGTGCCAGCAGTGCCGCAGCCACAGATACGCAGTATTTT.

This clonotype is deemed medium-sized. The chain combines TRBV7-9 with TRBJ2-5; possibly TRBD2 for D (5 bases). The CDR3 has 14 amino acids. V was clipped by 3 bases and J by 6 bases, with 14 bases between them. Germline CDR1 and CDR2: SEHNR and FQNEAQ (reference sequence). The CDR3 loop reads CASSFGEGRKTQYF. The CDR3 DNA reads TGTGCCAGCAGCTTCGGGGAAGGGAGAAAGACCCAGTACTTC.

This clonotype was detected ten times or more. The chain combines TRBV7-9 with TRBJ2-1; D possibly uses TRBD1 or TRBD2 (5 bases each). Trimming cost V 1 base and J 7 bases, with 14 bases left between them. The germline V gene encodes CDR1 SEHNR and CDR2 FQNEAQ (reference sequence). The length of the CDR3 is 15 residues. CDR3 in DNA: TGTGCCAGCAGCTTAGGGGCTCCTGGGGGTAATGAGCAGTTCTTC. This translates into CASSLGAPGGNEQFF.

This chain connects TRBV6-1 to TRBJ1-5; the match to TRBD1 covers 10 bases. V was pared by 6 bases and J by 3 bases, with 17 bases of the junction left unmatched. Germline lookup yields CDR1 MNHNS and CDR2 SASEGT. The CDR3 is 19 residues long. The CDR3: CASSRWDRGAIGANQPQHF. The CDR3 DNA sequence: TGTGCCAGCAGCCGCTGGGACAGGGGAGCGATAGGGGCCAATCAGCCCCAGCATTTT.